This is a list of T cell receptor beta chains from one sample in a study of breast tumors, draining lymph nodes, adjacent tissues. TCRdb analysed the multiplex PCR reads with MiXCR anew, one entry per CDR3 protein. The sample includes approximately 90,000 distinct CDR3 sequences, approximately 29% of them seen just once. What was sequenced was axillary lymph node tissue. All receptors come from a female donor with breast cancer. Some clones in this sample may be carry-over from other donors' samples. The CDR3 runs from the conserved cysteine through the conserved F or W. A D gene is named only where the DNA matches it firmly. Clone size is not always given. Where it is, it says once, few, many or a class for expanded clones.

V gene	clone size	D gene	J gene	CDR3 protein	CDR3 DNA
TRBV5-8	many	NA	TRBJ2-7	CASSFDSHEQYF	TGTGCCAGCAGCTTCGACTCCCACGAGCAGTACTTC
TRBV12-3/TRBV12-4	once	NA	TRBJ1-3	CASSLDTIYF	TGTGCCAGCAGTTTAGATACCATATATTTT
TRBV6-4	many	NA	TRBJ2-7	CARVSPSDSYEQYF	TGTGCCAGAGTATCGCCTAGCGACTCCTACGAGCAGTACTTC
TRBV7-2	many	TRBD1	TRBJ2-1	CASSRTGVNEQFF	TGTGCCAGCAGCCGGACAGGAGTCAATGAGCAGTTCTTC
TRBV5-8	NA	NA	TRBJ2-5	CASSLAKEERETQYF	TGTGCCAGCAGCTTGGCCAAGGAGGAAAGAGAGACCCAGTACTTC
TRBV29-1	many	TRBD2	TRBJ2-1	CSVDRTSGPKQFF	TGCAGCGTTGATCGGACTAGCGGGCCCAAGCAGTTCTTC
TRBV7-2	many	TRBD2	TRBJ2-7	CASAYMASGAYEQYF	TGTGCCAGCGCTTACATGGCTAGCGGGGCCTACGAGCAGTACTTC
TRBV19	NA	TRBD2	TRBJ2-7	CASSLTSGSSYEQYF	TGTGCCAGTAGCCTGACTAGCGGGAGTTCCTACGAGCAGTACTTC
TRBV9	many	NA	TRBJ2-7	CASSPDSGSSYEQYF	TGTGCCAGCAGCCCCGATAGCGGAAGCTCCTACGAGCAGTACTTC
TRBV19	few	NA	TRBJ1-1	CASSIHAPNTEAFF	TGTGCCAGTAGTATTCATGCCCCGAACACTGAAGCTTTCTTT
TRBV29-1	many	NA	TRBJ2-7	CSVLDPRASYEQYF	TGCAGCGTGCTTGACCCCCGCGCCTCCTACGAGCAGTACTTC
TRBV10-3	many	NA	TRBJ1-5	CAITQGRMAQHF	TGTGCCATCACGCAGGGGCGAATGGCCCAGCATTTT
TRBV7-2	many	NA	TRBJ2-1	CASSQNGVMNEQFF	TGTGCCAGCAGCCAAAACGGGGTGATGAATGAGCAGTTCTTC
TRBV24-1	many	TRBD1	TRBJ2-2	CATSDRTGGIGELFF	TGTGCCACCAGTGATAGGACAGGGGGGATCGGGGAGCTGTTTTTT
TRBV30	few	NA	TRBJ2-3	CAWSWGREDTQYF	TGTGCCTGGAGTTGGGGTAGGGAAGATACGCAGTATTTT
TRBV20-1	many	TRBD2	TRBJ2-1	CSARDGLAGDSYQFF	TGCAGTGCTAGGGACGGACTAGCGGGAGATTCTTATCAGTTCTTC
TRBV7-8	NA	TRBD1	TRBJ2-1	CASSLYRGPSNEQPF	TGTGCCAGCAGCTTGTACAGGGGCCCCTCCAATGAGCAGCCCTTC
TRBV20-1	NA	TRBD2	TRBJ2-3	CSAGLVTGTQYF	TGCAGTGCTGGACTAGTCACAGGTACGCAGTATTTT
TRBV20-1	NA	NA	TRBJ2-5	CSARAGTAEETQYF	TGCAGTGCTAGAGCGGGGACGGCGGAAGAGACCCAGTACTTC
TRBV6-5	NA	NA	TRBJ2-5	CACSLSASDQETQYF	TGTGCCTGCAGTCTATCGGCTAGCGACCAAGAGACCCAGTACTTC
TRBV6-5	few	NA	TRBJ1-1	CASSYGTHEAFF	TGTGCCAGCAGTTACGGGACCCATGAAGCTTTCTTT
TRBV12-3/TRBV12-4	many	TRBD2	TRBJ2-1	CASRGPGLGNEQFF	TGTGCCAGCAGGGGACCGGGACTAGGGAATGAGCAGTTCTTC
TRBV12-5	many	NA	TRBJ1-5	CASGLGDQPQHF	TGTGCTAGTGGTTTGGGGGATCAGCCCCAGCATTTT
TRBV6-1	many	TRBD1	TRBJ2-1	CASSEDLTGYNEQFF	TGTGCCAGCAGTGAAGATTTGACAGGGTACAATGAGCAGTTCTTC
TRBV20-1	few	NA	TRBJ1-1	CSARARDGTEAFF	TGCAGTGCTAGAGCCCGGGACGGGACTGAAGCTTTCTTT
TRBV20-1	many	NA	TRBJ1-2	CSADRGLDYGYTF	TGCAGCGCCGATCGGGGGCTTGACTATGGCTACACCTTC
TRBV27	many	NA	TRBJ1-6	CASSLIYQVGNSPLHF	TGTGCCAGCAGTTTAATCTATCAGGTTGGGAATTCACCCCTCCACTTT
TRBV3-1	NA	TRBD1	TRBJ2-7	CASSLGTGAYEQYF	TGCGCCAGCAGCCTCGGGACAGGAGCCTACGAGCAGTACTTC
TRBV20-1	NA	NA	TRBJ1-2	CSASNRFYGYTF	TGCAGTGCATCCAACAGGTTCTATGGCTACACCTTC
TRBV6-2/TRBV6-3	many	TRBD2	TRBJ2-2	CASSYGGGNTGELFF	TGTGCCAGCAGTTACGGCGGGGGGAACACCGGGGAGCTGTTTTTT
TRBV20-1	many	NA	TRBJ2-7	CSAAGTTYEQYF	TGCAGTGCGGCCGGGACCACCTACGAGCAGTACTTC
TRBV20-1	few	TRBD2	TRBJ2-7	CSARASGYGQYF	TGCAGTGCTAGGGCTAGCGGCTACGGGCAGTACTTC
TRBV20-1	NA	NA	TRBJ1-1	CSAPRAMNTEAFF	TGCAGTGCGCCCAGAGCAATGAACACTGAAGCTTTCTTT
TRBV20-1	many	NA	TRBJ2-1	CSGSGLGVYNEQFF	TGCAGTGGAAGCGGTCTTGGGGTCTACAATGAGCAGTTCTTC
TRBV12-5	many	TRBD2	TRBJ2-1	CASVPSGRDYNEQFF	TGTGCTAGTGTCCCAAGCGGGAGAGATTACAATGAGCAGTTCTTC
TRBV7-9	many	NA	TRBJ2-7	CASSLLSTRLNYEQYF	TGTGCCAGCAGCCTACTCTCGACTAGGCTCAACTACGAGCAGTACTTC
TRBV6-6	many	NA	TRBJ2-5	CASSYGGSEAAQYF	TGTGCCAGCAGTTACGGCGGGTCTGAGGCAGCTCAGTACTTC
TRBV6-1	many	NA	TRBJ1-5	CASSPGTIGNQPQHF	TGTGCCAGCAGTCCAGGGACAATTGGCAATCAGCCCCAGCATTTT
TRBV9	many	TRBD2	TRBJ2-1	CASSVGTSGRRSYNEQFF	TGTGCCAGCAGCGTCGGGACTAGCGGGAGGAGGTCCTACAATGAGCAGTTCTTC
TRBV29-1	NA	NA	TRBJ2-1	CSVGKTKLNEQFF	TGCAGCGTCGGGAAAACTAAGTTGAATGAGCAGTTCTTC
TRBV6-4	many	NA	TRBJ1-6	CATFGGSPLHF	TGTGCCACATTTGGGGGTTCACCCCTCCACTTT
TRBV4-3	many	NA	TRBJ1-2	CASSEEGYYGYTF	TGCGCCAGCAGCGAGGAGGGGTACTATGGCTACACCTTC
TRBV29-1	many	NA	TRBJ1-4	CSAGVSVTNEKLFF	TGCAGCGCCGGGGTTTCAGTCACTAATGAAAAACTGTTTTTT
TRBV20-1	NA	NA	TRBJ1-3	CSAGRDRISVNTIYF	TGCAGTGCTGGGAGGGACCGAATCTCTGTAAACACCATATATTTT
TRBV7-2	many	NA	TRBJ2-2	CASSPPRITGELFF	TGTGCCAGCAGCCCCCCGCGGATCACCGGGGAGCTGTTTTTT
TRBV30	many	TRBD1	TRBJ1-2	CACPSTGIYGYTF	TGTGCCTGCCCCTCGACAGGGATCTATGGCTACACCTTC
TRBV11-2	many	NA	TRBJ2-3	CASSLRGAGASDTQYF	TGTGCCAGCAGCCTCAGGGGGGCGGGAGCTTCAGATACGCAGTATTTT
TRBV20-1	NA	TRBD1	TRBJ1-2	CSVTGTANYAYTF	TGCAGTGTTACCGGGACAGCGAACTATGCCTACACCTTC
TRBV14	NA	TRBD2	TRBJ2-7	CASSQTLLAGVTPYEQYF	TGTGCCAGCAGCCAAACCCTACTAGCGGGGGTTACTCCCTACGAGCAGTACTTC
TRBV3-1	once	NA	TRBJ1-1	CASSSGRVNTEAFF	TGTGCCAGCAGCTCCGGACGGGTGAACACTGAAGCTTTCTTT
TRBV12-3/TRBV12-4	many	NA	TRBJ2-5	CASRGPAETQYF	TGTGCCAGCAGAGGACCAGCGGAGACCCAGTACTTC